Listed below are T cell receptor beta chains from one sample, sequenced in a study of neoadjuvant nivolumab and ipilimumab in lung cancer. Libraries were prepared by immunoSEQ multiplex PCR; TCRdb keeps only in-frame clonotypes and omits some of them. This table has about 18,000 clones, 80% to 90% appearing once. Source: peripheral blood, taken before neoadjuvant nivolumab, alone or with ipilimumab. These TCRs come from an adult with non-small cell lung cancer. The CDR3 runs from the conserved cysteine through the conserved F or W. Fields, in order: clone size, V gene, J gene, D gene, CDR3 DNA, CDR3 protein. A D gene is named only where the DNA matches it firmly. For some rows the clone size is stated as once, few or many, or as a class when expanded; others skip it.

>.|TRBV19|TRBJ2-7|.
TGTGCCAGTAGTATACTCGGACAAGGAGGCGAGCAGTACTTC
CASSILGQGGEQYF
>.|TRBV5-5|TRBJ2-5|.
TGTGCCAGCAGAGGGGGGGTAGGTGGTCCTGGAGAGACCCAGTACTTC
CASRGGVGGPGETQYF
>.|TRBV19|TRBJ2-7|.
TGTGCCAGTAGTATCATGGGACTGGGCTCCTACGAGCAGTACTTC
CASSIMGLGSYEQYF
>.|TRBV5-6|TRBJ1-2|.
TGTGCCAGCAGCCTACAGCTGCTCGGGCTAGACGGCTACACCTTC
CASSLQLLGLDGYTF
>.|TRBV6-5|TRBJ1-5|.
TGTGCCAGCAGTTCGAGCGATAGCAATCAGCCCCAGCATTTT
CASSSSDSNQPQHF
>once|TRBV7-9|TRBJ2-1|.
TGTGCCAGCAGCCCTCCGGGGACGGCCCTCGGAAATGAGCAGTTCTTC
CASSPPGTALGNEQFF
>.|TRBV4-3|TRBJ2-2|.
TGCGCCAGCAGCCAAGACGAGTTTAACACCGGGGAGCTGTTTTTT
CASSQDEFNTGELFF
>.|TRBV29-1|TRBJ1-4|.
TGCAGCATAAGGTGGGGGCATGATAATGAAAAACTGTTTTTT
CSIRWGHDNEKLFF
>.|TRBV18|TRBJ2-7|.
TGTGCCAGCTCCCGGACAGAAACCTACGAGCAGTACTTC
CASSRTETYEQYF
>.|TRBV6-5|TRBJ2-7|.
TGTGCCAGCACCCCCTCAGTGGGATACTACTACGAGCAGTACTTC
CASTPSVGYYYEQYF
>once|TRBV5-1|TRBJ2-1|TRBD2
TGCGCCAGCAGCTTGGCATCGTCTGCGGGAGGGAGCTCCTACAATGAGCAGTTCTTC
CASSLASSAGGSSYNEQFF
>.|TRBV7-3|TRBJ2-1|.
TGTGCCAGCAGCGCTGAGGGACGAATCTACAATGAGCAGTTCTTC
CASSAEGRIYNEQFF
>.|TRBV30|TRBJ1-5|TRBD1
TGTGCCTGGAGCAGGGGGCGGCTCGCGTTATATAGCAATCAGCCCCAGCATTTT
CAWSRGRLALYSNQPQHF
>.|TRBV2|TRBJ2-5|.
TGTGCCAGCCGTCCCACAGGTGGCGAGACCCAGTACTTC
CASRPTGGETQYF
>.|TRBV6-5|TRBJ2-7|.
TGTGCCAGCAGTTACAGGTCCGGGGCGAACTACGAGCAGTACTTC
CASSYRSGANYEQYF
>.|TRBV7-9|TRBJ2-1|TRBD2
TGTGCCAGCAGGTCAAGTGGGACTAGCTCCTACAATGAGCAGTTCTTC
CASRSSGTSSYNEQFF
>.|TRBV4-3|TRBJ1-4|TRBD1
TGCGCCAGCAGCCAAGAACGGACAGGGGAAGGGGAAAAACTGTTTTTT
CASSQERTGEGEKLFF
>few|TRBV6-1|TRBJ1-1|.
TGTGCCAGTTTAAAGAACACTGAAGCTTTCTTT
CASLKNTEAFF
>.|TRBV7-2|TRBJ2-7|TRBD2
TGTGCCAGCAGCACCCGACTAGCGGGAGCCAACGAGCAGTACTTC
CASSTRLAGANEQYF
>.|TRBV6-5|TRBJ1-2|.
TGTGCCAGCAGGGACACTAACTATGGCTACACCTTC
CASRDTNYGYTF
>once|TRBV18|TRBJ2-7|.
TGTGCCAGCTCACCGTTGTCAAAAGACTACGAGCAGTACTTC
CASSPLSKDYEQYF
>.|TRBV30|TRBJ1-1|.
TGTGCCTGGAGTGCCGGGAACACTGAAGCTTTCTTT
CAWSAGNTEAFF
>.|TRBV7-9|TRBJ1-5|.
TGTGCCAGCAGCTTACAGGGGAACAATCAGCCCCAGCATTTT
CASSLQGNNQPQHF
>.|TRBV4-3|TRBJ2-7|.
TGCGCCAGCAGCCTACTCGCCGAGAGCGAGCAGTACTTC
CASSLLAESEQYF
>.|TRBV30|TRBJ2-5|TRBD2
TGTGCCTGGAGCCGACTAGCGGGAGGAGGTGAGACCCAGTACTTC
CAWSRLAGGGETQYF
>.|TRBV25-1|TRBJ1-1|.
TGTGCCAGCAGGCCACAGGTGGAGAACACTGAAGCTTTCTTT
CASRPQVENTEAFF
>.|TRBV14|TRBJ2-7|TRBD1
TGTGCCAGCAGCCATTCCGGGACAGGGGGCGAGCAGTACTTC
CASSHSGTGGEQYF
>.|TRBV10-1|TRBJ1-1|TRBD1
TGCGCCAGCAGCCCCGGGACAGGGGGCACTGAAGCTTTCTTT
CASSPGTGGTEAFF
>.|TRBV7-9|TRBJ1-2|TRBD1
TGTGCCAGCAGCCAAACAGGGGCCCATGGCTACACCTTC
CASSQTGAHGYTF